Below, 8 T cell receptor beta chains from the same sample are listed, as sequenced in a study of PD-L1 blockade in urothelial cancer. The sample's time point: peripheral blood 6 weeks after treatment start. Assay: immunoSEQ multiplex PCR; the TCRdb copy retains only in-frame clones and omits some. The table includes 100,000 to 150,000 clones, around 86% detected once. The sequencing used PBMCs, collected around atezolizumab (anti-PD-L1) treatment. The receptors were gathered from a man aged 50 to 60 with urothelial cancer.

The genes are TRBV30 and TRBJ1-1; a weak D match, TRBD1 (6 bases). The CDR3 loop spans 15 amino acids. Trimming pared 3 bases from V and 0 bases from J, leaving 14 bases between. Germline CDR1 GTSNPN, CDR2 SVGIG (reference sequence). For the CDR3, the DNA is TGTGCCTGGAGGGAATCGACAGGTTTGAACACTGAAGCTTTCTTT. It translates to CAWRESTGLNTEAFF.

The J gene is TRBJ2-7, the V gene TRBV5-1; D not certain. The germline V gene has CDR1 SGHRS and CDR2 YFSETQ. There are 13 residues in the CDR3. V was shortened by 4 bases and J by 0 bases, with 8 bases between the two germline ends. Here the CDR3 DNA reads TGCGCCAGCAGCCCCCCGAGCTCCTACGAGCAGTACTTC. As protein: CASSPPSSYEQYF.

The CDR3 DNA reads TGTGCCAGCAGTTTGGGTGGGGGGTCGGATTCACCCCTCCACTTT. Protein product: CASSLGGGSDSPLHF. The chain joins TRBV28 to TRBJ1-6; tentative D call: TRBD1 (5 bases). CDR3 length: 15 amino acids. Trimming stripped 3 bases from V and 8 bases from J, with 14 bases between. Looked up from germline, CDR1 is MDHEN and CDR2 is SYDVKM.

On this clone: The same CDR3 also results from other DNA sequences found in this sample. The chain links TRBV18 to TRBJ2-1; 9 bases fit TRBD2. Germline CDR1 KGHSH, CDR2 LQKENI. With V trimmed by 6 bases and J by 3 bases, 3 bases remained unmatched. CDR3 size: 14 residues. DNA for the CDR3: TGTGCCAGCTCTCCTAGCGGGGTCTACAATGAGCAGTTCTTC. Translation: CASSPSGVYNEQFF.

CDR3 bases: TGTGCCAGCAGCGGGAGGTTGGGGGGCTATGGCTACACCTTC. Translating it yields CASSGRLGGYGYTF. The chain uses TRBV7-2 and TRBJ1-2, with a weak D call TRBD1 (5 bases). Per germline, CDR1 SGHTA and CDR2 FQGNSA. With 5 bases removed from V and 4 bases from J, the gap between germline ends came to 14 bases. The CDR3 sequence is 14 residues long.

This clone was detected a few times. The genes are TRBV19 and TRBJ2-2; D not certain. Between the trimmed V and J ends, which lost 8 bases and 5 bases, there was a span of 6 bases. Germline CDR1 reads LNHDA; CDR2 reads SQIVND (reference sequence). The CDR3 totals 11 residues. The CDR3 DNA reads as TGTGCCAGTTCTAGAACCGGGGAGCTGTTTTTT. Its protein is CASSRTGELFF.

V usage is TRBV28 and J usage is TRBJ2-7; the match to TRBD2 covers 7 bases. Germline V gene data show CDR1 as MDHEN and CDR2 as SYDVKM. The CDR3 has 13 residues. After removal of 3 bases from V and 4 bases from J, the junction contained 3 bases not matched to a gene. The CDR3 DNA sequence: TGTGCCAGCAGTTTCCCAGCGGGATACGAGCAGTACTTC. Translating it yields CASSFPAGYEQYF.

In DNA, the CDR3 is TGTGCCAGCAGCCCCTCCGGGAGTAAACCCGGGGAGCTGTTTTTT. Translating gives CASSPSGSKPGELFF. The genes are TRBV7-3 and TRBJ2-2; possible D gene TRBD2, 6 bases. The CDR3 is 15 amino acids. Germline V lookup: CDR1 SGHTA, CDR2 FQGTGA. Trimming left V 5 bases short and J 6 bases short, with 16 bases between.